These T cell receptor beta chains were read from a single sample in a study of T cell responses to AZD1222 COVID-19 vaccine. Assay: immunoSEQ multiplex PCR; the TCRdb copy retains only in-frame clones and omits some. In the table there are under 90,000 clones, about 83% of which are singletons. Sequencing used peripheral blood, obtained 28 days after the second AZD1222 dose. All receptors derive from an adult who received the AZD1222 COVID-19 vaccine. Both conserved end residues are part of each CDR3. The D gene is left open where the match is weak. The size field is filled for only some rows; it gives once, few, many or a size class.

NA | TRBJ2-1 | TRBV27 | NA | CASSFLEEQFF | TGTGCCAGCAGTTTCCTCGAAGAGCAGTTCTTC
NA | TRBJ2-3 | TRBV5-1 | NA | CASSLAPRTDTQYF | TGCGCCAGCAGCTTGGCCCCCCGCACAGATACGCAGTATTTT
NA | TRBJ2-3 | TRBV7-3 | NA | CASSLHSTDTQYF | TGTGCCAGCAGCCTACATAGCACAGATACGCAGTATTTT
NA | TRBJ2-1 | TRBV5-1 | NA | CASSSAVYSYNEQFF | TGCGCCAGCAGCTCAGCGGTCTACTCCTACAATGAGCAGTTCTTC
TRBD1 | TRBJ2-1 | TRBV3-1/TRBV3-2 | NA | CASSQDSRDRGSIEQFF | TGTGCCAGCAGCCAAGATTCACGGGACAGGGGTAGTATTGAGCAGTTCTTC
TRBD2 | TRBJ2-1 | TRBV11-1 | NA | CASSASGSSYNEQFF | TGTGCCAGCAGCGCTAGCGGGAGCTCCTACAATGAGCAGTTCTTC
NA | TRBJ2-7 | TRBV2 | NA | CASSGRYRDGTYEQYF | TGTGCCAGCAGTGGTAGGTATCGGGACGGCACCTACGAGCAGTACTTC
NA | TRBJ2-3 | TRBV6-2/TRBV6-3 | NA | CASSTGRPDTQYF | TGTGCCAGCAGCACCGGACGCCCGGATACGCAGTATTTT
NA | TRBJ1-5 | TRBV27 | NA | CASSLMGNGNQPQHF | TGTGCCAGCAGTTTAATGGGAAATGGCAATCAGCCCCAGCATTTT
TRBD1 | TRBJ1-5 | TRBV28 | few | CASSLGRGQGGNQPQHF | TGTGCCAGCAGTTTAGGCAGGGGGCAGGGTGGCAATCAGCCCCAGCATTTT
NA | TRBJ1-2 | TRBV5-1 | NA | CASSLMGRVDGYTF | TGCGCCAGCAGCTTGATGGGCAGGGTGGACGGCTACACCTTC
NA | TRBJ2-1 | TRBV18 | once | CASSRGAAVNEQFF | TGTGCCAGCTCACGGGGGGCCGCCGTTAATGAGCAGTTCTTC
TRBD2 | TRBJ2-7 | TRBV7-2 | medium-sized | CASSLISGRTYEQYF | TGTGCCAGCAGCTTAATTAGCGGGAGGACCTACGAGCAGTACTTC
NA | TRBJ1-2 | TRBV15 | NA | CATSRDHRSGYTF | TGTGCCACCAGCAGAGATCACAGGTCTGGCTACACCTTC
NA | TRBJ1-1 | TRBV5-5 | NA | CASSFSENTEAFF | TGTGCCAGCAGCTTTTCAGAGAACACTGAAGCTTTCTTT
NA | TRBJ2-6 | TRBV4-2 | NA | CASSQVLSGANVLTF | TGTGCCAGCAGCCAAGTTCTCTCTGGGGCCAACGTCCTGACTTTC
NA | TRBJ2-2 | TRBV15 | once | CATSREGRVNGELFF | TGTGCCACCAGCAGAGAGGGCAGGGTGAACGGGGAGCTGTTTTTT
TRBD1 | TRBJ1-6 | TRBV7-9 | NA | CASSSDRTGVNSPLHF | TGTGCCAGCAGCTCCGATCGGACAGGAGTGAATTCACCCCTCCACTTT
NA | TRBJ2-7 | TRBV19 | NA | CASSMSFSYEQYF | TGTGCCAGTAGTATGAGTTTCTCCTACGAGCAGTACTTC
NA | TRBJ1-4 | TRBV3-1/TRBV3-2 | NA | CASSQTNEKLFF | TGTGCCAGCAGCCAGACTAATGAAAAACTGTTTTTT
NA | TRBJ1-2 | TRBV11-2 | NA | CASSLDKKLNYGYTF | TGTGCCAGCAGCTTAGATAAGAAATTAAACTATGGCTACACCTTC
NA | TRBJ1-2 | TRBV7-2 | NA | CASSLVEIYGYTF | TGTGCCAGCAGCTTAGTGGAGATCTATGGCTACACCTTC
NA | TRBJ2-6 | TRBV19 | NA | CASLDGGAGANVLTF | TGTGCCAGTCTAGACGGCGGGGCTGGGGCCAACGTCCTGACTTTC
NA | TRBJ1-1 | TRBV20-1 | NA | CSASLQGTGTEAFF | TGCAGTGCTAGTCTGCAGGGGACCGGAACTGAAGCTTTCTTT
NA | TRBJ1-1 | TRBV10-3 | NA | CATTDGKMNTEAFF | TGTGCCACCACGGACGGAAAAATGAACACTGAAGCTTTCTTT
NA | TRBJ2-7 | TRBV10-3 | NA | CAISEYAREQYF | TGTGCCATCAGTGAGTACGCCAGGGAGCAGTACTTC
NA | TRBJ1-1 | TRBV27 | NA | CASRGLWDTEAFF | TGTGCCAGCAGGGGACTTTGGGACACTGAAGCTTTCTTT
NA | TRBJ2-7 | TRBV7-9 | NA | CASSPDHSFSYEQYF | TGTGCCAGCAGCCCGGACCACAGTTTCTCCTACGAGCAGTACTTC
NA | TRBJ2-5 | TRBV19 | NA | CASSIGRGETQYF | TGTGCCAGTAGTATCGGCAGGGGAGAGACCCAGTACTTC
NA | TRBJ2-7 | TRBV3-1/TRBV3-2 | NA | CASSLRHYEQYF | TGTGCCAGCAGCCTTCGGCACTACGAGCAGTACTTC
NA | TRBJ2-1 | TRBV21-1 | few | CASSKALSNEQFF | TGTGCCAGCAGCAAAGCCCTAAGTAATGAGCAGTTCTTC
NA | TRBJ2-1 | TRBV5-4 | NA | CASSLARYNEQFF | TGTGCCAGCAGCTTGGCAAGGTACAATGAGCAGTTCTTC
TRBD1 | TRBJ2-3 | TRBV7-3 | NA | CASSPDRGTDTQYF | TGTGCCAGCAGTCCGGACAGGGGAACAGATACGCAGTATTTT
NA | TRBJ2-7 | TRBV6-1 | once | CASSEGQGGSYEQYF | TGTGCCAGCAGTGAAGGGCAGGGGGGCTCCTACGAGCAGTACTTC
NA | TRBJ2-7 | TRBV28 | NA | CASSFGYEQYF | TGTGCCAGCAGTTTTGGCTACGAGCAGTACTTC
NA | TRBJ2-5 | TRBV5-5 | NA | CASSLGSPQETQYF | TGTGCCAGCAGCTTGGGAAGCCCCCAAGAGACCCAGTACTTC